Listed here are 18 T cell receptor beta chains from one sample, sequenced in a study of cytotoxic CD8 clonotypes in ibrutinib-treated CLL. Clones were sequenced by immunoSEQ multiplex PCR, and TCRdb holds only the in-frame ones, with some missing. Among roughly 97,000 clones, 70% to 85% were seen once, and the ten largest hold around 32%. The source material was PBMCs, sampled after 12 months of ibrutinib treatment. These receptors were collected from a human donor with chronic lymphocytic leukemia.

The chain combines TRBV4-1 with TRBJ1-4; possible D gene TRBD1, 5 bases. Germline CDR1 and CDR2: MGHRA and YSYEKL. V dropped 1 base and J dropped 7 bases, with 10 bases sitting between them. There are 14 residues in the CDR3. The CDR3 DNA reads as TGCGCCAGCAGCCAAGGGCAGGGATCTGAAAAACTGTTTTTT. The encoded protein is CASSQGQGSEKLFF.

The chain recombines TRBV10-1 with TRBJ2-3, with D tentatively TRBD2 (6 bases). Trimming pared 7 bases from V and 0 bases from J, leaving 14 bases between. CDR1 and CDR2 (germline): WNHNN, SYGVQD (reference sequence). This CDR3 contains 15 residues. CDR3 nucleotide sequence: TGCGCCAGCAAGAAGGACTACCAGAGCACAGATACGCAGTATTTT. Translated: CASKKDYQSTDTQYF.

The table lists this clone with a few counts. CDR3 in DNA: TGTGCCAGTAGTATAGGGGTAGAGGACTATGGCTACACCTTC. Residues: CASSIGVEDYGYTF. The rearrangement joins TRBV19 to TRBJ1-2; D call uncertain. The CDR3 runs 14 residues. Trimming took off 1 base at V and 3 bases at J, with 9 bases between the two ends. CDR1 is LNHDA, CDR2 SQIVND, per germline (reference sequence). Drawing the rest from reference TRBV19 and TRBJ1-2, the complete variable domain is DGGITQSPKYLFRKEGQNVTLSCEQNLNHDAMYWYRQDPGQGLRLIYYSQIVNDFQKGDIAEGYSVSREKKESFPLTVTSAQKNPTAFYLCASSIGVEDYGYTFGSGTRLTVV.

In nucleotides, the CDR3 is TGCAGCGTGAGGGGGGGACTGGGGACTGAAGCTTTCTTT. It encodes CSVRGGLGTEAFF. The chain is built from TRBV29-1 and TRBJ1-1; a possible D gene is TRBD1 (6 bases). This CDR3 is 13 amino acids long. Per germline, CDR1 SQVTM and CDR2 ANQGSEA. V was pared by 6 bases and J by 5 bases, with 16 bases between.

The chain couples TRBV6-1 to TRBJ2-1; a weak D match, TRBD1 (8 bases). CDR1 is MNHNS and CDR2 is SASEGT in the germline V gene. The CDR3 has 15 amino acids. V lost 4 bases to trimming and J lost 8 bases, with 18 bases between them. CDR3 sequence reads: CASSGGRQGRDEQFF. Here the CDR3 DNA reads TGTGCCAGCAGTGGGGGAAGACAGGGGAGGGATGAGCAGTTCTTC.

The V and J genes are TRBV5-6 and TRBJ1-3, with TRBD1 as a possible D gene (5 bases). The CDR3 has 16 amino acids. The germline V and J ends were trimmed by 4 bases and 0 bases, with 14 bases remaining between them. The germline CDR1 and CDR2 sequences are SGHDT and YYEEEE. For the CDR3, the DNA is TGTGCCAGCAGCCTCAGGGTTACACTCTCTGGAAACACCATATATTTT. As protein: CASSLRVTLSGNTIYF.

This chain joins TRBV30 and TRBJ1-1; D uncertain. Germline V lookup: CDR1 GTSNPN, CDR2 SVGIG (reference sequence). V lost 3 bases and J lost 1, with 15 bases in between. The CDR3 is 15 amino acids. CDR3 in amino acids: CAWSGFMGKNTEAFF. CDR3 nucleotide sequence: TGTGCCTGGAGCGGCTTCATGGGGAAGAACACTGAAGCTTTCTTT.

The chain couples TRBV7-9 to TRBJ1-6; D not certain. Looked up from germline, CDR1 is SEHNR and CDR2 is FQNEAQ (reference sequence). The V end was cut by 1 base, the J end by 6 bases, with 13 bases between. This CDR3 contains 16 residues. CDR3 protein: CASSLEAGSINSPLHF. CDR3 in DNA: TGTGCCAGCAGCTTAGAGGCAGGCTCGATTAATTCACCCCTCCACTTT. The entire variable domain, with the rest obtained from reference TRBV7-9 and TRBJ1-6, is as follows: DTGVSQNPRHKITKRGQNVTFRCDPISEHNRLYWYRQTLGQGPEFLTYFQNEAQLEKSRLLSDRFSAERPKGSFSTLEIQRTEQGDSAMYLCASSLEAGSINSPLHFGNGTRLTVT.

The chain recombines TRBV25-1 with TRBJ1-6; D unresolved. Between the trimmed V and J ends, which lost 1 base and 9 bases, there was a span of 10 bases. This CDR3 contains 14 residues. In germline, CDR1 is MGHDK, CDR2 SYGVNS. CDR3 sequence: CASSESGRGSPLHF. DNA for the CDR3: TGTGCCAGCAGTGAATCGGGAAGAGGTTCACCCCTCCACTTT.

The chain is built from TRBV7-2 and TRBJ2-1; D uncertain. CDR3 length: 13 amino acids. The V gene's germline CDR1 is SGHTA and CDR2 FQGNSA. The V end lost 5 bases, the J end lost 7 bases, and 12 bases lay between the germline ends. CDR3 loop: CASSLNQRNEQFF. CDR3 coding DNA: TGTGCCAGCAGCCTAAACCAGCGAAATGAGCAGTTCTTC.

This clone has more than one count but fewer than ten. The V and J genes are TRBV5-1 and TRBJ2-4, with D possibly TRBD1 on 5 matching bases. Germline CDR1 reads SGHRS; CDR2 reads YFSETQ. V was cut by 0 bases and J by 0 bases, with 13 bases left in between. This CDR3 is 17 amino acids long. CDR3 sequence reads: CASSLVGHPGAKNIQYF. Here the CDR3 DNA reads TGCGCCAGCAGCTTGGTTGGACACCCGGGAGCCAAAAACATTCAGTACTTC.

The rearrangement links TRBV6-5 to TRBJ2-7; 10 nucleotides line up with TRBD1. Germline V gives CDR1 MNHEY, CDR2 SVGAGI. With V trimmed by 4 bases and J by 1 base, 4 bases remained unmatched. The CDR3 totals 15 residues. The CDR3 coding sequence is TGTGCCAGCAGTTCCCGGACAGGGGGATCCTACGAGCAGTACTTC. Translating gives CASSSRTGGSYEQYF.

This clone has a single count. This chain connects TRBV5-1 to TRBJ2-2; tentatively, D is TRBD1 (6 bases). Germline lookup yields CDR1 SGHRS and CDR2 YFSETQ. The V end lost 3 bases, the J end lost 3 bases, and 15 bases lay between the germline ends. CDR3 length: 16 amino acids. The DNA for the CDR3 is TGCGCCAGCAGCTCCCAGACAGGAGAGGACACCGGGGAGCTGTTTTTT. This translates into CASSSQTGEDTGELFF.

CDR3 in DNA: TGTGCCAGCAGCCCCGGGGAGGGGCCCAACTATGGCTACACCTTC. It encodes CASSPGEGPNYGYTF. The V and J genes are TRBV11-1 and TRBJ1-2; TRBD1 might be the D (5 bases). The CDR3 spans 15 residues. The germline V gene has CDR1 SGHAT and CDR2 FQDESV (reference sequence). Trimming shortened V by 5 bases and J by 2 bases, and 15 bases separated the two germline ends.

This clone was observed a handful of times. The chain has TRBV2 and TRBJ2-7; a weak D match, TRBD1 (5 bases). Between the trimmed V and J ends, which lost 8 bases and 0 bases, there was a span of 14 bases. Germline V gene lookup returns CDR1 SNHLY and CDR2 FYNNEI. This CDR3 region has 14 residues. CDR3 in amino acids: CASYSRDSSYEQYF. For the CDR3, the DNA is TGTGCCAGCTACTCCAGGGATAGCTCCTACGAGCAGTACTTC.

CDR3 DNA: TGTGCCAGCAGTGAAACAGCCGCCTCTGGAAACACCATATATTTT. Its translation: CASSETAASGNTIYF. The genes are TRBV2 and TRBJ1-3; unclear D gene. This CDR3 comprises 15 residues. The germline V gene encodes CDR1 SNHLY and CDR2 FYNNEI. Trimming removed 2 bases from V and 0 bases from J, with 8 bases in between.

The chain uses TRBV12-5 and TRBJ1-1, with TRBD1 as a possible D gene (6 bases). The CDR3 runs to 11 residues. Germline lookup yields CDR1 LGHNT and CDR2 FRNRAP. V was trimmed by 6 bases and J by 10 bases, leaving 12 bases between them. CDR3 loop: CASGLDRRAFF. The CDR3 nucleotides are TGTGCTAGTGGCCTGGACAGAAGAGCTTTCTTT.

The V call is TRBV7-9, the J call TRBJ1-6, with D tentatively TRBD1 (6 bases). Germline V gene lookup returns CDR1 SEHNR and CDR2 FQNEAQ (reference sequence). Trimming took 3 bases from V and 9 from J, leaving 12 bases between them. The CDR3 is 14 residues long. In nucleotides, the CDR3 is TGTGCCAGCAGCTTTGGGGGCGGGGGTTCACCCCTCCACTTT. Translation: CASSFGGGGSPLHF.